Following are 25 T cell receptor beta chains from one sample sequenced in a study of blood T cell repertoires in COVID-19. Sequencing was performed with immunoSEQ multiplex PCR; in TCRdb, only in-frame clones are kept and a portion is missing. The table records some 150,000 clones, approximately 84% of them present only once. Sequencing was performed on peripheral blood. These receptor sequences come from a human donor with acute or convalescent COVID-19. The donor label of this sample is uncertain.

J is TRBJ1-1 and V is TRBV9; a weak D match, TRBD1 (5 bases). V was clipped by 4 bases and J by 1 base, with 11 bases between them. The germline V gene encodes CDR1 SGDLS and CDR2 YYNGEE. There are 14 residues in the CDR3. CDR3 sequence (DNA): TGTGCCAGCAGCACACGGACAACGAACACTGAAGCTTTCTTT. Translating it yields CASSTRTTNTEAFF.

Notes on this clone: At one end, the junction sequence differs from germline, possibly due to a read error. The rearrangement uses TRBV6-4 and TRBJ1-6; D is unclear. This CDR3 has 15 amino acids. Germline V gene lookup returns CDR1 MRHNA and CDR2 SNTAGT. CDR3 residues: CASRDSSSYNSPLHF. For the CDR3, the DNA is TGTGCCAGCAGGGACTCGAGCTCCTATAATTCACCCCTCCACTTT.

This chain uses TRBV30 with TRBJ1-1, with D possibly TRBD1 on 5 matching bases. CDR1 is GTSNPN and CDR2 is SVGIG in the germline V gene (reference sequence). This CDR3 region has 15 residues. V gave up 1 base and J gave up 1 base, with 13 bases separating them. In DNA, the CDR3 is TGTGCCTGGAGTGCGCCGGGACTGCAGAACACTGAAGCTTTCTTT. The encoded protein is CAWSAPGLQNTEAFF.

This clone was seen only a few times. The chain joins TRBV11-2 to TRBJ1-2; possibly TRBD1 for D (5 bases). The V gene lost 6 bases and the J gene lost 4 bases, with 12 bases spanning the gap. CDR3 length: 13 amino acids. Germline lookup yields CDR1 SGHAT and CDR2 FQNNGV. CDR3 in amino acids: CASSGGLTYGYTF. In DNA form, the CDR3 reads TGTGCCAGCAGTGGGGGACTAACCTATGGCTACACCTTC. The variable domain in full, with the rest retrieved from reference TRBV11-2 and TRBJ1-2, is EAGVAQSPRYKIIEKRQSVAFWCNPISGHATLYWYQQILGQGPKLLIQFQNNGVVDDSQLPKDRFSAERLKGVDSTLKIQPAKLEDSAVYLCASSGGLTYGYTFGSGTRLTVV.

The chain uses TRBV5-4 and TRBJ1-1; TRBD1 is a possible D gene (5 bases). This CDR3 comprises 15 residues. The germline V gene encodes CDR1 SGHNT and CDR2 YYREEE (reference sequence). V was clipped by 4 bases and J by 5 bases, with 18 bases between them. The CDR3 region is CASSLPGGRKTEAFF. Here the CDR3 DNA reads TGTGCCAGCAGCCTCCCTGGGGGGAGGAAAACTGAAGCTTTCTTT.

V is TRBV5-6 and J is TRBJ1-1, with D uncertain. This CDR3 region has 13 residues. Trimming removed 4 bases from V and 6 bases from J, with 13 bases in between. Germline loops: CDR1 SGHDT, CDR2 YYEEEE. The DNA for the CDR3 is TGTGCCAGCAGCATCCCCAACAGAGCTGAAGCTTTCTTT. Residues: CASSIPNRAEAFF.

The chain is built from TRBV2 and TRBJ1-1; D call uncertain. Trimming shortened V by 4 bases and J by 2 bases, and 11 bases separated the two germline ends. Germline V CDR1 and CDR2: SNHLY, FYNNEI. This CDR3 spans 14 amino acids. CDR3 coding DNA: TGTGCCAGCAGTGTCTCCCGGGTAAACACTGAAGCTTTCTTT. It specifies CASSVSRVNTEAFF. Full variable domain (outside the CDR3, taken from reference TRBV2 and TRBJ1-1): EPEVTQTPSHQVTQMGQEVILRCVPISNHLYFYWYRQILGQKVEFLVSFYNNEISEKSEIFDDQFSVERPDGSNFTLKIRSTKLEDSAMYFCASSVSRVNTEAFFGQGTRLTVV.

The chain is built from TRBV5-6 and TRBJ2-3, with D tentatively TRBD1 (5 bases). Trimming stripped 2 bases from V and 2 bases from J, with 15 bases between. The CDR3 spans 16 residues. Per germline, CDR1 SGHDT and CDR2 YYEEEE. The CDR3 reads CASSFAGQGHTDTQYF. The DNA for the CDR3 is TGTGCCAGCAGCTTCGCAGGGCAGGGCCACACAGATACGCAGTATTTT. Looking up the rest from reference TRBV5-6 and TRBJ2-3 gives the full variable domain: DAGVTQSPTHLIKTRGQQVTLRCSPKSGHDTVSWYQQALGQGPQFIFQYYEEEERQRGNFPDRFSGHQFPNYSSELNVNALLLGDSALYLCASSFAGQGHTDTQYFGPGTRLTVL.

The J gene is TRBJ2-3, the V gene TRBV28; possibly TRBD1 for D (6 bases). The V end lost 6 bases, the J end lost 0 bases, and 10 bases lay between the germline ends. CDR1 and CDR2 (germline): MDHEN, SYDVKM. This CDR3 region has 14 residues. This CDR3 reads CASSKQGSTDTQYF. The CDR3 DNA follows: TGTGCCAGCAGCAAACAGGGAAGCACAGATACGCAGTATTTT.

The chain uses TRBV6-2 or TRBV6-3 and TRBJ2-4; 11 bases align to TRBD2. Germline V CDR1 and CDR2: MNHEY, SVGEGT. V was pared by 1 base and J by 2 bases, with 13 bases of the junction left unmatched. The CDR3 has 20 residues. The CDR3 sequence: CASSYWSSSGRMSTKNIQYF. The CDR3 DNA reads as TGTGCCAGCAGTTACTGGAGTTCTAGCGGGAGGATGTCGACCAAAAACATTCAGTACTTC.

V usage is TRBV10-3 and J usage is TRBJ1-5; 10 bases fit TRBD1. Germline V gives CDR1 ENHRY, CDR2 SYGVKD. V shed 1 base and J 9 bases; nucleotides not matched to a gene: 6. The CDR3 is 15 residues long. CDR3 residues: CAISEFGTGDRPQHF. CDR3 nucleotide sequence: TGTGCCATCAGTGAGTTCGGGACAGGGGATCGGCCCCAGCATTTT.

The chain employs TRBV27 and TRBJ1-2, with D possibly matching TRBD1 (5 bases). CDR1 is MNHEY and CDR2 is SMNVEV in the germline V gene (reference sequence). The CDR3 loop spans 13 amino acids. With 3 bases removed from V and 7 bases from J, the gap between germline ends came to 12 bases. CDR3 sequence reads: CASSFLGGGGYTF. DNA of the CDR3: TGTGCCAGCAGTTTCCTCGGGGGTGGTGGCTACACCTTC.

The chain links TRBV6-6 to TRBJ2-7; TRBD1 might be the D (5 bases). Germline V gives CDR1 MNHNY, CDR2 SVGAGI (reference sequence). Trimming took off 7 bases at V and 3 bases at J, with 10 bases between the two ends. CDR3 length: 12 residues. The CDR3 bases are TGTGCCAGCACGCAGGGCGGCTACGAGCAGTACGTC. It yields the protein CASTQGGYEQYV.

The rearrangement joins TRBV14 to TRBJ1-1; no clear D gene. CDR3 length: 15 residues. Germline V gives CDR1 SGHDN, CDR2 FVKESK. V lost 2 bases and J lost 5, with 15 bases in between. The CDR3 sequence is CASSQPGVTGTEAFF. The CDR3 DNA is TGTGCCAGCAGCCAACCCGGGGTAACGGGGACTGAAGCTTTCTTT. Together with reference TRBV14 and TRBJ1-1, the CDR3 gives the full variable domain: EAGVTQFPSHSVIEKGQTVTLRCDPISGHDNLYWYRRVMGKEIKFLLHFVKESKQDESGMPNNRFLAERTGGTYSTLKVQPAELEDSGVYFCASSQPGVTGTEAFFGQGTRLTVV.

This chain uses TRBV19 with TRBJ2-3; TRBD1 aligns across 8 bases. This CDR3 has 14 residues. Trimming removed 6 bases from V and 2 bases from J; junction bases left unmatched: 4. CDR1 and CDR2 (germline): LNHDA, SQIVND (reference sequence). CDR3 protein: CASRTDRVTDTQYF. CDR3 coding DNA: TGTGCCAGTAGAACGGACAGGGTCACAGATACGCAGTATTTT.

The chain joins TRBV4-3 to TRBJ2-2, with D possibly matching TRBD2 (5 bases). Germline V gene lookup returns CDR1 LGHNA and CDR2 YSLEER. The V end lost 0 bases, the J end lost 6 bases, and 17 bases lay between the germline ends. CDR3 size: 17 residues. The CDR3 loop reads CASSQDLAPGYPGELFF. CDR3 in DNA: TGCGCCAGCAGCCAAGATTTGGCGCCGGGGTACCCCGGGGAGCTGTTTTTT.

The genes are TRBV7-2 and TRBJ1-2; D is unclear. Trimming took off 0 bases at V and 4 bases at J, with 18 bases between the two ends. The CDR3 covers 17 residues. Per germline, CDR1 SGHTA and CDR2 FQGNSA. Here the CDR3 DNA reads TGTGCCAGCAGCTTAGCCCGGACGGGAACATTATCCTATGGCTACACCTTC. Translating gives CASSLARTGTLSYGYTF.

This clone was counted at least ten times. V gene TRBV6-6 combines with J gene TRBJ2-5; TRBD2 might be the D (5 bases). From germline, CDR1 is MNHNY and CDR2 SVGAGI (reference sequence). This CDR3 comprises 13 residues. V was shortened by 5 bases and J by 2 bases, with 9 bases between the two germline ends. CDR3: CASSPDLQETQYF. In nucleotides, the CDR3 is TGTGCCAGCAGTCCGGACTTACAAGAGACCCAGTACTTC.

This clone was found once. This chain links TRBV2 with TRBJ2-2, with 9 positions matching TRBD1. J was trimmed by 4 bases and V by 0 bases; bases with no gene match: 3. The CDR3 has 16 residues. Germline lookup yields CDR1 SNHLY and CDR2 FYNNEI. The CDR3 bases are TGTGCCAGCAGTGAAGCTGGGACAGGGAGCACCGGGGAGCTGTTTTTT. It is translated as CASSEAGTGSTGELFF.

As for this clone: At one end the junction does not follow the germline gene, possibly because of a read error. This chain links TRBV14 with TRBJ1-2, with D unclear. CDR3 size: 17 residues. The germline V gene encodes CDR1 SGHDN and CDR2 FVKESK. The DNA of the CDR3 is TGTGCTAGCAGCCAAGATTCCAGTGCCATTGGTAACTATGGCTACACCTTC. Translating it yields CASSQDSSAIGNYGYTF.

This clone has only one observation. The chain has TRBV18 and TRBJ1-2; D unclear. The CDR3 is made up of 15 amino acids. The V gene lost 2 bases and the J gene lost 4 bases, with 14 bases spanning the gap. Germline lookup yields CDR1 KGHSH and CDR2 LQKENI. CDR3 DNA sequence: TGTGCCAGCTCACCATCCGTGATCCACTCCTATGGCTACACCTTC. Translated: CASSPSVIHSYGYTF.

V is TRBV11-1 and J is TRBJ1-2; 10 positions agree with TRBD1. The CDR3 sequence is 12 residues long. V lost 6 bases, J lost 9 bases, and 4 bases stayed unmatched. Germline V gene lookup returns CDR1 SGHAT and CDR2 FQDESV (reference sequence). The CDR3 DNA follows: TGTGCCAGCAGACCGGGACAGGGGCGCTACACCTTC. This encodes CASRPGQGRYTF.

CDR3 residues: CASSLTSIYNEQFF. In DNA form, the CDR3 reads TGTGCCAGCAGCCTGACTAGCATCTACAATGAGCAGTTCTTC. The chain couples TRBV4-2 to TRBJ2-1; TRBD2 matches at 7 bases. Germline V gene lookup returns CDR1 LGHNA and CDR2 YNFKEQ. The CDR3 has 14 residues. The junction had 3 bases not matched to a gene; V was cut back by 4 bases and J by 3 bases.

The chain carries TRBV27 and TRBJ1-1; 7 nucleotides match TRBD1. Germline-derived CDR1 and CDR2 are MNHEY and SMNVEV (reference sequence). The CDR3 is made up of 15 amino acids. Unmatched junction bases numbered 16, after V lost 5 bases and J lost 10 bases. The CDR3 bases are TGTGCCAGCAGTGTTTGGACAGGCCCGAAAAGTGTAGCTTTCTTT. It translates to CASSVWTGPKSVAFF.

This clone was observed once. The chain has TRBV28 and TRBJ2-2; TRBD1 aligns across 7 bases. This CDR3 comprises 17 residues. Germline CDR1 MDHEN, CDR2 SYDVKM. The junction had 11 bases not matched to a gene; V was cut back by 1 base and J by 6 bases. The CDR3 nucleotides read TGTGCCAGCAGTTTATTGATCATGAGACAGGGTCCCGGGGAGCTGTTTTTT. This codes for CASSLLIMRQGPGELFF.